The clone carrying this T cell receptor (beta chain) has more than one count but fewer than ten. Its antigen is unidentified. V shed 0 bases, J shed 0 bases, and the junction held 5 bases outside the gene matches. This CDR3 spans 17 amino acids. Germline CDR1 reads MNHEY; CDR2 reads SVGEGT. The source of the sample is a study of T cell repertoires in cytomegalovirus infection. General study findings and limits: Dominating the ex vivo response were HLA-C-restricted CMV-specific TCR beta clonotypes.

TCRdb reprocessed the reads with MiXCR, giving one entry per CDR3 protein. Counted here are fewer than 850,000 distinct CDR3 sequences, 25% to 35% occurring once; the ten biggest clones make up over 10%. The sequencing used cultured CD8+ T cells from PBMCs, collected from culture after CMV antigen stimulation. This chain connects TRBV6-2 or TRBV6-3 to TRBJ2-7; 10 bases are a match to TRBD2. The TCR comes from a human donor in good health (CMV status not recorded). Some clones in this sample may be carry-over from other donors' samples. CDR3 amino acids: CASSYSPLAGDSYEQYV. DNA for the CDR3: TGTGCCAGCAGTTACTCACCTCTAGCGGGGGACTCCTACGAGCAGTACGTC.